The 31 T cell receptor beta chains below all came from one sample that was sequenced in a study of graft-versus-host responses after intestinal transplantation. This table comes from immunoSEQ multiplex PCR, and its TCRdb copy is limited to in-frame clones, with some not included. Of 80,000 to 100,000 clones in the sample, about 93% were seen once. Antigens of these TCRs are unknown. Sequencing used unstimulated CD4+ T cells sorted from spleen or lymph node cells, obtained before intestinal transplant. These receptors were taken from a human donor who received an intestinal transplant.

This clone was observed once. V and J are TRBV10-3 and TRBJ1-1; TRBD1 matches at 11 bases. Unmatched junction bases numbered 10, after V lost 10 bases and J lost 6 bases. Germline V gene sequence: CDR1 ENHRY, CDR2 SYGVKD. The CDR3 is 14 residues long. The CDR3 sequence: CATSRDRGGSEAFF. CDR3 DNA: TGTGCCACCTCCCGGGACAGGGGGGGTTCTGAAGCTTTCTTT.

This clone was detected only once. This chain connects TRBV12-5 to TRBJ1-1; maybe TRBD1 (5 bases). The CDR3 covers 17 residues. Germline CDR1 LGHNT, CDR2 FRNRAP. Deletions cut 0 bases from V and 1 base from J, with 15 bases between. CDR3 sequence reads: CASGLVFGAKENTEAFF. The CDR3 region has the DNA TGTGCTAGTGGTTTGGTATTTGGGGCAAAAGAGAACACTGAAGCTTTCTTT. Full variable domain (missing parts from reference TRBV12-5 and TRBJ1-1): DARVTQTPRHKVTEMGQEVTMRCQPILGHNTVFWYRQTMMQGLELLAYFRNRAPLDDSGMPKDRFSAEMPDATLATLKIQPSEPRDSAVYFCASGLVFGAKENTEAFFGQGTRLTVV.

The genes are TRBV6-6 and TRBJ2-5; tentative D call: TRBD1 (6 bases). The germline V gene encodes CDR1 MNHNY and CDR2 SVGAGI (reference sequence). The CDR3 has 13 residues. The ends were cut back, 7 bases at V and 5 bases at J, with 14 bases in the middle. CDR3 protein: CASKNRVVETQYF. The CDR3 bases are TGTGCCAGCAAGAACAGGGTGGTGGAGACCCAGTACTTC.

CDR3 loop: CASSRQGAVYNEQFF. The CDR3, as DNA: TGTGCCAGCAGCCGACAGGGGGCGGTCTACAATGAGCAGTTCTTC. The V call is TRBV7-2, the J call TRBJ2-1; 10 bases are a match to TRBD1. Trimming took 5 bases from V and 3 from J; bases not matched to a gene: 4. From germline, CDR1 is SGHTA and CDR2 FQGNSA. This CDR3 is built from 15 residues.

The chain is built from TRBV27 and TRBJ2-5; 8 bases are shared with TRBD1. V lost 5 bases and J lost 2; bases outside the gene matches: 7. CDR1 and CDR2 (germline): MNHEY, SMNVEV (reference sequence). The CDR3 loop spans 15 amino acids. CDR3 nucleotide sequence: TGTGCCAGCAGTCGACTGGACAGGGTTCAAGAGACCCAGTACTTC. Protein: CASSRLDRVQETQYF.

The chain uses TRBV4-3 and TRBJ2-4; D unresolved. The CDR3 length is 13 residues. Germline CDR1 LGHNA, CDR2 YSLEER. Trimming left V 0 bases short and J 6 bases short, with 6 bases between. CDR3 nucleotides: TGCGCCAGCAGCCAAGAGCAGTTAAACATTCAGTACTTC. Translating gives CASSQEQLNIQYF.

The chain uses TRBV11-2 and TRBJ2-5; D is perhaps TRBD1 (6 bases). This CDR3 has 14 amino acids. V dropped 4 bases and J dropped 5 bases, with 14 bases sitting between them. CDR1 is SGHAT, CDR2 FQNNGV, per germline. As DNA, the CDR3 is TGTGCCAGCAGCTCCGGCACAGGGTTTGAGACCCAGTACTTC. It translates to CASSSGTGFETQYF.

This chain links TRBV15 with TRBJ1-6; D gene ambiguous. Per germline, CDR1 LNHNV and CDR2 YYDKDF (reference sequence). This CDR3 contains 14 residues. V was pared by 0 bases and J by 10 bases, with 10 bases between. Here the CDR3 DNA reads TGTGCCACCAGCAGAGATCCGGAGAAATCACCCCTCCACTTT. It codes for CATSRDPEKSPLHF.

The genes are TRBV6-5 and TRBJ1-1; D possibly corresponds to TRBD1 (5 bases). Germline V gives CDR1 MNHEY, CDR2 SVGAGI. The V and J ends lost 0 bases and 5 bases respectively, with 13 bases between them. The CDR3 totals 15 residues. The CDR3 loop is CASSYSFVGVTEAFF. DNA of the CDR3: TGTGCCAGCAGTTACTCATTTGTAGGGGTAACTGAAGCTTTCTTT.

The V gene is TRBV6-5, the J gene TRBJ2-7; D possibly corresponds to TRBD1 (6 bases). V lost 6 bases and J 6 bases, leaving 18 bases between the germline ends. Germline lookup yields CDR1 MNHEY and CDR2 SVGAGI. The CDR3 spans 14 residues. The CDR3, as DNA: TGTGCCAGCAGGGCAAGGGGGTCTAAGGGCGAGCAGTACTTC. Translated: CASRARGSKGEQYF.

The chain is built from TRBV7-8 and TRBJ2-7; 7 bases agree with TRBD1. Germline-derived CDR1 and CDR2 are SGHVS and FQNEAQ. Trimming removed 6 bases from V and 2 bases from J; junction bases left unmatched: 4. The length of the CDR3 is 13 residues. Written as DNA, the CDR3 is TGTGCCAGCAGACTGACAGGGACCTACGAGCAGTACTTC. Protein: CASRLTGTYEQYF.

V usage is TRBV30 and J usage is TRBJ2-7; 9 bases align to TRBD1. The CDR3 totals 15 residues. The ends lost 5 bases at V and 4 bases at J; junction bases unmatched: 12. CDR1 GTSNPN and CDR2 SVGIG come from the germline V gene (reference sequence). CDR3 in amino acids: CAWRKTGGVWYEQYF. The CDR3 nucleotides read TGTGCCTGGCGTAAGACAGGGGGAGTTTGGTACGAGCAGTACTTC. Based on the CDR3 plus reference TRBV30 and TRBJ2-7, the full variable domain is SQTIHQWPATLVQPVGSPLSLECTVEGTSNPNLYWYRQAAGRGLQLLFYSVGIGQISSEVPQNLSASRPQDRQFILSSKKLLLSDSGFYLCAWRKTGGVWYEQYFGPGTRLTVT.

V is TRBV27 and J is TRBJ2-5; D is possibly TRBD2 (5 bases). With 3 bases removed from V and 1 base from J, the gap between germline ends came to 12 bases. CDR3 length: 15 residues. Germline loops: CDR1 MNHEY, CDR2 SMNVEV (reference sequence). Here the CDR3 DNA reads TGTGCCAGCAGTTTCGGCCTAGCCAGCCAAGAGACCCAGTACTTC. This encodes CASSFGLASQETQYF.

CDR3 amino acids: CASSPDRREAFF. The DNA for the CDR3 is TGTGCCAGCAGCCCGGACAGGAGAGAAGCTTTCTTT. The rearrangement joins TRBV9 to TRBJ1-1, with 7 positions matching TRBD1. The CDR3 length is 12 residues. V dropped 4 bases and J dropped 8; count of bases not matched to a gene: 5. CDR1 and CDR2 from the germline V gene are SGDLS and YYNGEE. The full variable domain, with the rest looked up from reference TRBV9 and TRBJ1-1, is DSGVTQTPKHLITATGQRVTLRCSPRSGDLSVYWYQQSLDQGLQFLIQYYNGEERAKGNILERFSAQQFPDLHSELNLSSLELGDSALYFCASSPDRREAFFGQGTRLTVV.

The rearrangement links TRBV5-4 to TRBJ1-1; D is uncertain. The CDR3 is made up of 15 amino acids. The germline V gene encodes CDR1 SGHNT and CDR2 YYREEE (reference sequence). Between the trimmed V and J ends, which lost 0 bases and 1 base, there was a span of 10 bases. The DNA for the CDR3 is TGTGCCAGCAGCTTGGGAGGGTCGCGGAACACTGAAGCTTTCTTT. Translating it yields CASSLGGSRNTEAFF.

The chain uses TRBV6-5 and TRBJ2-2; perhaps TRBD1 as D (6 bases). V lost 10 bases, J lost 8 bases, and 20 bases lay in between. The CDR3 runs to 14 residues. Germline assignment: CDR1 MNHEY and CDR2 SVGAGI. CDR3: CATVFRPGTGELFF. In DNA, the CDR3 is TGTGCCACCGTCTTCCGTCCCGGGACAGGGGAGCTGTTTTTT.

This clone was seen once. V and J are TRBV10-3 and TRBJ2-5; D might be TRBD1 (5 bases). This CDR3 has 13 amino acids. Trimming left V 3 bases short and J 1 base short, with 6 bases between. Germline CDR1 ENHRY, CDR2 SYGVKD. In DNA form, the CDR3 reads TGTGCCATCAGTGACAGGGTCCAAGAGACCCAGTACTTC. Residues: CAISDRVQETQYF.

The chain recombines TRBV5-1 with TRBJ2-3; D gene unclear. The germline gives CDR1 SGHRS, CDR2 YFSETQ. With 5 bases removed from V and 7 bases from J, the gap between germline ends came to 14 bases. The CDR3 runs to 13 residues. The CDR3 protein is CASRDSLSYTQYF. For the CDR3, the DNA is TGCGCCAGCAGGGATAGCCTGAGTTATACGCAGTATTTT.

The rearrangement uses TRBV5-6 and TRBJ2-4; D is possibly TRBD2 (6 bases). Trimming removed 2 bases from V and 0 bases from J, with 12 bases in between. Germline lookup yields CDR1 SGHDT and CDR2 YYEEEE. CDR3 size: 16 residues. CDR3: CASSLAEGIAKNIQYF. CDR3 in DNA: TGTGCCAGCAGCTTAGCGGAGGGGATAGCCAAAAACATTCAGTACTTC.

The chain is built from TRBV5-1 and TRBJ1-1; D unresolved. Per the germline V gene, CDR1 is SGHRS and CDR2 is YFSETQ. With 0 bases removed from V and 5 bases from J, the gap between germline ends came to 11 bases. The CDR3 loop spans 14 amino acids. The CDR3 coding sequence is TGCGCCAGCAGCTTGGCCCTCGGCGGAACTGAAGCTTTCTTT. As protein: CASSLALGGTEAFF.

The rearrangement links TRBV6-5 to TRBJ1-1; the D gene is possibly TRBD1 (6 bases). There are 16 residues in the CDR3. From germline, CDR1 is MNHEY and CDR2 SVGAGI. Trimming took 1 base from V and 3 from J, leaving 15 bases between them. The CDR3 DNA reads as TGTGCCAGCAGTTACTATGTTCGGGGGGGGCACACTGAAGCTTTCTTT. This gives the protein CASSYYVRGGHTEAFF.

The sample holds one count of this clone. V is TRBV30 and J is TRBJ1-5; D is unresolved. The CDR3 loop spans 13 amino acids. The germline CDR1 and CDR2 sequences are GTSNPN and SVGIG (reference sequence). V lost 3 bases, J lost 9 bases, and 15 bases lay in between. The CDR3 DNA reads TGTGCCTGGAGCGCGGGCCCGATATCGCCCCAGCATTTT. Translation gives CAWSAGPISPQHF.

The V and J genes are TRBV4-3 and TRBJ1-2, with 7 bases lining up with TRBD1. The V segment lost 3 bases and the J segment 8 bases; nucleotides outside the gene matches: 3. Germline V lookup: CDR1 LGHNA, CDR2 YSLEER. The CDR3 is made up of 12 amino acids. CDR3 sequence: CASSQTGLGYTF. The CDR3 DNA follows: TGCGCCAGCAGCCAGACAGGGCTCGGCTACACCTTC.

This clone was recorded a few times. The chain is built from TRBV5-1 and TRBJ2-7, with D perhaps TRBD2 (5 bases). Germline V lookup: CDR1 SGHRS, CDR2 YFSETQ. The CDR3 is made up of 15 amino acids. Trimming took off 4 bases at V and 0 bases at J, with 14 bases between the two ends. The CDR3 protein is CASSPGGAISYEQYF. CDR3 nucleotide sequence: TGCGCCAGCAGCCCAGGAGGAGCTATCTCCTACGAGCAGTACTTC. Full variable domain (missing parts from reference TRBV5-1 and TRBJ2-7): KAGVTQTPRYLIKTRGQQVTLSCSPISGHRSVSWYQQTPGQGLQFLFEYFSETQRNKGNFPGRFSGRQFSNSRSEMNVSTLELGDSALYLCASSPGGAISYEQYFGPGTRLTVT.

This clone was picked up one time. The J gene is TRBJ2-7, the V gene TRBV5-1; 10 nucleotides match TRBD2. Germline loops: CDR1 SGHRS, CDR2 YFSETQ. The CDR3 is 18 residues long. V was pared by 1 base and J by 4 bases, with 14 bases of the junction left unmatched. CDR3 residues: CASSLKLAGVSGTYEQYF. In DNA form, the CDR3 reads TGCGCCAGCAGCTTGAAGCTAGCGGGAGTTTCGGGAACTTACGAGCAGTACTTC.

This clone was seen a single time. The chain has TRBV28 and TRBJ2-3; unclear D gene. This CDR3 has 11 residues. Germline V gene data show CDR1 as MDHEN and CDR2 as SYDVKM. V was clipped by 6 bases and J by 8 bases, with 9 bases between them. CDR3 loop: CASRAQFTQYF. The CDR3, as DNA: TGTGCCAGCAGGGCCCAGTTTACGCAGTATTTT.

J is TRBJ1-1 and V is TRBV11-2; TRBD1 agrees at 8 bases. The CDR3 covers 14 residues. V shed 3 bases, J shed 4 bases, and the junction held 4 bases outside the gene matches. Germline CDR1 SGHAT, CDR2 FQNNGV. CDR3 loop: CASSLDREGTEAFF. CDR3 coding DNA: TGTGCCAGCAGCTTGGACAGGGAGGGCACTGAAGCTTTCTTT.

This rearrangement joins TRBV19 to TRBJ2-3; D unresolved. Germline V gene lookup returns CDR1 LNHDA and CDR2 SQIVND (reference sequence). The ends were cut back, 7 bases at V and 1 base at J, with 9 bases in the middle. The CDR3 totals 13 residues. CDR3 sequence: CASKFEGTDTQYF. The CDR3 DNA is TGTGCCAGTAAGTTCGAGGGCACAGATACGCAGTATTTT.

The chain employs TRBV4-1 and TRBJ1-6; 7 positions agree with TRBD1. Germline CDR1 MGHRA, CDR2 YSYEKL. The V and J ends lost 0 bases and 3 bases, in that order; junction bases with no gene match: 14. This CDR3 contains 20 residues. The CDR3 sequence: CASSQEGDRNSFIYNSPLHF. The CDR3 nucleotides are TGCGCCAGCAGCCAAGAGGGGGACAGAAACAGTTTTATCTATAATTCACCCCTCCACTTT.

The CDR3 region is CASTPQEAGNTIYF. CDR3 bases: TGTGCCAGCACCCCCCAGGAGGCTGGAAACACCATATATTTT. The chain links TRBV28 to TRBJ1-3, with D hard to call. This CDR3 comprises 14 residues. Trimming stripped 7 bases from V and 2 bases from J, with 12 bases between. CDR1 and CDR2 from the germline V gene are MDHEN and SYDVKM.

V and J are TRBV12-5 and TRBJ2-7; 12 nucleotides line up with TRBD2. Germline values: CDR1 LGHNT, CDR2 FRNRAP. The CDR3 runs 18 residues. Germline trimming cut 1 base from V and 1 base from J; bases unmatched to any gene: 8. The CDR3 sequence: CASGLGPLLAGGSYEQYF. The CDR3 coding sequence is TGTGCTAGTGGTTTGGGGCCCTTACTAGCGGGGGGTTCCTACGAGCAGTACTTC.